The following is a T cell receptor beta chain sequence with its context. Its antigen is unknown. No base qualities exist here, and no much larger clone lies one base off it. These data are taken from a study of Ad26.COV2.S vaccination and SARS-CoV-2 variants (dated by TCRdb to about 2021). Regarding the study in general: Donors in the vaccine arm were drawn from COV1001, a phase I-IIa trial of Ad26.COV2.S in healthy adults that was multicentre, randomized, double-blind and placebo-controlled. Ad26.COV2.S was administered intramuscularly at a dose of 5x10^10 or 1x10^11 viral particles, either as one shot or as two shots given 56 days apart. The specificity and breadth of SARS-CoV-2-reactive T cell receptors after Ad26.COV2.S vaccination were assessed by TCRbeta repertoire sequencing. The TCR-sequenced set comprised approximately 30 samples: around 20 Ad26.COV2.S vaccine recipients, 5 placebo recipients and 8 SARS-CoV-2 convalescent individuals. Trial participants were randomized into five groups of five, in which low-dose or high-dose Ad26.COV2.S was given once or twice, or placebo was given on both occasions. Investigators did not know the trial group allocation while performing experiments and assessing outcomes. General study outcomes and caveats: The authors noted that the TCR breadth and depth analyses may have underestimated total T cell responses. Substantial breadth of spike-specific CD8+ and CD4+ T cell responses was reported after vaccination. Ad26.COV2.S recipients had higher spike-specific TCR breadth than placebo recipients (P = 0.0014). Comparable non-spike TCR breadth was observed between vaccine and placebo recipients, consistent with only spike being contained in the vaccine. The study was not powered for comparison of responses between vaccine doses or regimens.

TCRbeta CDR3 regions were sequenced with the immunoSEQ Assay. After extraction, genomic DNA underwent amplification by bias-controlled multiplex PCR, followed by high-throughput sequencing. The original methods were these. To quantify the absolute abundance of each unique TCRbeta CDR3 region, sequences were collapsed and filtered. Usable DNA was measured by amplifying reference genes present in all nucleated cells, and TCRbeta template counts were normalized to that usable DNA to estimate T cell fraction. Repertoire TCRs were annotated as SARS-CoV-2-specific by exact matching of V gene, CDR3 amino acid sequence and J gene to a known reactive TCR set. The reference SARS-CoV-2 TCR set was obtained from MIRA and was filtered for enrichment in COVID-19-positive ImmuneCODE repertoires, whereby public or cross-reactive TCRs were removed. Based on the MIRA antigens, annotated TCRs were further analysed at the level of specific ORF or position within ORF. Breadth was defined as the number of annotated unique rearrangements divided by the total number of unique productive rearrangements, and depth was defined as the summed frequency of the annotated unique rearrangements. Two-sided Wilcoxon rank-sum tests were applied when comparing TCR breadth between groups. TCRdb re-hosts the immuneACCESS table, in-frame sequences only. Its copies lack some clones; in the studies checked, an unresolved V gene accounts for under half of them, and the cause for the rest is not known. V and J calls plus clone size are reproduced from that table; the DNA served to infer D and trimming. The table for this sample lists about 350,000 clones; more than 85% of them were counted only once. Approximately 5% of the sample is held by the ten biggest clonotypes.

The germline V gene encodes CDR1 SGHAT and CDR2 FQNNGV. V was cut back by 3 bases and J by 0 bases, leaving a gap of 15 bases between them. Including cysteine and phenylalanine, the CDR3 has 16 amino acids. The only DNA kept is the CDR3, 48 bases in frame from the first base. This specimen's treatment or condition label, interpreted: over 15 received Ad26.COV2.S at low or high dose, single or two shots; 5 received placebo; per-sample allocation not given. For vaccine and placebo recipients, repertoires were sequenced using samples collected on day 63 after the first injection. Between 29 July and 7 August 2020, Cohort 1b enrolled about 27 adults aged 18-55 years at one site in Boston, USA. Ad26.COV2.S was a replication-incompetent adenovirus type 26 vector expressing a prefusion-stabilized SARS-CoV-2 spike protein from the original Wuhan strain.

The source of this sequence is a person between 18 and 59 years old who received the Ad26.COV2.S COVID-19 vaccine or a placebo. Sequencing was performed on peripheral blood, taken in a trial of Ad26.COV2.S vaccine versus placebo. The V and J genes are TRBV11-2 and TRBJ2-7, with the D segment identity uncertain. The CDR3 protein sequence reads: CASSLSPGRSSYEQYF. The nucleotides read TGTGCCAGCAGCTTGTCCCCAGGACGGAGCTCCTACGAGCAGTACTTC. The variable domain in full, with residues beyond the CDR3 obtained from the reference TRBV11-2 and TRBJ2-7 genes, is EAGVAQSPRYKIIEKRQSVAFWCNPISGHATLYWYQQILGQGPKLLIQFQNNGVVDDSQLPKDRFSAERLKGVDSTLKIQPAKLEDSAVYLCASSLSPGRSSYEQYFGPGTRLTVT.